Listed here is a single TCR beta chain. The sample is drawn from a study of T cells in localized non-small cell lung cancer. Germline values: CDR1 MNHGY, CDR2 SAAAGT. Trimming removed 7 bases from V and 1 base from J; junction bases left unmatched: 2. CDR3 length equals 13 residues. Libraries were prepared by immunoSEQ multiplex PCR; TCRdb keeps only in-frame clonotypes and omits some of them. The table shows more than 3,500 clones, with 25% occurring only once. This rearrangement joins TRBV6-8 to TRBJ1-1, with TRBD1 identical over 8 bases. The source of this sequence is a male donor at least 60 years old with stage I lung adenocarcinoma. Sequencing used lung tumor tissue, obtained before any cancer treatment. CDR3 DNA: TGTGCCAGCACCGGACAGGGGAACACTGAAGCTTTCTTT. Translating gives CASTGQGNTEAFF.